The 17 T cell receptor beta chains reported below all come from one sample, sequenced in a study of blood T cell repertoires in COVID-19. Only in-frame clones appear in the TCRdb table, and some are missing; sequencing was by immunoSEQ multiplex PCR. The sample gives fewer than 350,000 clones, about 90% of which show up once; approximately 1.5% is in the top ten. Sample: PBMCs or T cells enriched from blood (not recorded which). The receptor source for this set is a woman aged 18-29 years with acute COVID-19.

V and J are TRBV9 and TRBJ1-3; 8 bases line up with TRBD1. Germline values: CDR1 SGDLS, CDR2 YYNGEE. V was clipped by 3 bases and J by 2 bases; unmatched bases: 10. The CDR3 runs 17 residues. This chain's CDR3 is CASSALGTGGPGNTIYF. CDR3 sequence (DNA): TGTGCCAGCAGCGCACTAGGGACAGGCGGGCCTGGAAACACCATATATTTT.

The chain recombines TRBV7-3 with TRBJ2-5, with 8 positions matching TRBD1. CDR3 length: 15 residues. Germline CDR1 and CDR2: SGHTA and FQGTGA. V was pared by 1 base and J by 6 bases, with 7 bases of the junction left unmatched. CDR3 residues: CASSLNAGGEKTQYF. For the CDR3, the DNA is TGTGCCAGCAGCTTAAATGCAGGGGGCGAGAAGACCCAGTACTTC.

J is TRBJ2-1 and V is TRBV27, with 8 bases lining up with TRBD1. V dropped 3 bases and J dropped 5; count of bases not matched to a gene: 6. Germline V gene sequence: CDR1 MNHEY, CDR2 SMNVEV (reference sequence). The CDR3 contains 15 residues. The CDR3 is CASSFGTGDDNEQFF. Written as DNA, the CDR3 is TGTGCCAGCAGTTTCGGGACAGGAGACGACAATGAGCAGTTCTTC.

In DNA, the CDR3 is TGTGCCACCAGCCGCACAAAGACTAGCGGGAGTTACACCGGGGAGCTGTTTTTT. Translating it yields CATSRTKTSGSYTGELFF. The chain is built from TRBV15 and TRBJ2-2; 12 bases match TRBD2. Trimming removed 5 bases from V and 3 bases from J; junction bases left unmatched: 10. The CDR3 totals 18 residues. CDR1 and CDR2 (germline): LNHNV, YYDKDF (reference sequence).

V gene TRBV2 combines with J gene TRBJ2-1; 8 nucleotides match TRBD2. The length of the CDR3 is 18 residues. Trimming took 9 bases from V and 0 from J; bases not matched to a gene: 16. Germline CDR1 and CDR2: SNHLY and FYNNEI. The CDR3 DNA reads as TGTGCCAGTGGGAGGGCCTACTTTACTAGCGGCTCCTACAATGAGCAGTTCTTC. Protein: CASGRAYFTSGSYNEQFF.

The rearrangement links TRBV2 to TRBJ2-7; D possibly corresponds to TRBD1 (5 bases). CDR1 is SNHLY and CDR2 is FYNNEI in the germline V gene. The CDR3 sequence is 12 residues long. Trimming removed 7 bases at V and 5 bases at J, with 12 bases between. CDR3 sequence (DNA): TGTGCCAGCACCTGGGGCGGAGACGAGCAGTACTTC. Translation: CASTWGGDEQYF. Complete variable domain (other parts from reference TRBV2 and TRBJ2-7): EPEVTQTPSHQVTQMGQEVILRCVPISNHLYFYWYRQILGQKVEFLVSFYNNEISEKSEIFDDQFSVERPDGSNFTLKIRSTKLEDSAMYFCASTWGGDEQYFGPGTRLTVT.

This clone was seen a single time. This sequence joins TRBV25-1 and TRBJ1-3, with D perhaps TRBD1 (6 bases). Per the germline V gene, CDR1 is MGHDK and CDR2 is SYGVNS. The CDR3 length is 14 residues. V was cut by 2 bases and J by 8 bases, with 13 bases left in between. The CDR3 DNA follows: TGTGCCAGCAGTGAAGGTTCAGGGGTTGACACCATATATTTT. It specifies CASSEGSGVDTIYF.

The DNA for the CDR3 is TGTGCCATCAGCCGGACAGGGGCTCAGCCCCAGCATTTT. It codes for CAISRTGAQPQHF. The rearrangement links TRBV10-3 to TRBJ1-5, with 9 bases that match TRBD1. This CDR3 comprises 13 residues. CDR1 is ENHRY, CDR2 SYGVKD, per germline. Trimming took 6 bases from V and 6 from J; bases not matched to a gene: 3.

The rearrangement links TRBV9 to TRBJ2-2, with 9 bases matching TRBD2. The CDR3 length is 16 residues. CDR1 and CDR2 from the germline V gene are SGDLS and YYNGEE. Trimming at V came to 3 bases and at J to 7 bases, leaving 10 bases not matched to a gene. The CDR3 sequence is CASSATPGLAIGELFF. In DNA form, the CDR3 reads TGTGCCAGCAGCGCAACCCCGGGACTAGCAATCGGGGAGCTGTTTTTT.

J is TRBJ2-7 and V is TRBV18; 8 bases fit TRBD2. Trimming at V came to 0 bases and at J to 7 bases, leaving 8 bases not matched to a gene. Germline V lookup: CDR1 KGHSH, CDR2 LQKENI. This CDR3 has 15 amino acids. In nucleotides, the CDR3 is TGTGCCAGCTCACCACCCTTAGCGGGGACCTGGGAGCAGTACTTC. This sequence encodes CASSPPLAGTWEQYF.

This clone came up a few times. The chain recombines TRBV7-2 with TRBJ2-7; 11 bases are shared with TRBD2. CDR3 length: 15 amino acids. From germline, CDR1 is SGHTA and CDR2 FQGNSA. V shed 5 bases and J 4 bases; nucleotides not matched to a gene: 7. The chain's CDR3 is CASSLLAGGVYEQYF. Here the CDR3 DNA reads TGTGCCAGCAGCCTGCTAGCGGGAGGCGTATACGAGCAGTACTTC.

CDR3 sequence: CASSLDLGLVYNEQFF. CDR3 sequence (DNA): TGTGCCAGCAGCTTAGATCTCGGACTAGTCTACAATGAGCAGTTCTTC. This rearrangement joins TRBV11-2 to TRBJ2-1; 7 bases align to TRBD2. In germline, CDR1 is SGHAT, CDR2 FQNNGV. This CDR3 has 16 residues. With 0 bases clipped from V and 3 bases from J, the junction kept 5 bases outside the gene matches.

The chain employs TRBV5-4 and TRBJ2-1; 8 positions match TRBD1. V was clipped by 0 bases and J by 5 bases; unmatched bases: 7. CDR1 and CDR2 from the germline V gene are SGHNT and YYREEE (reference sequence). This CDR3 is built from 16 residues. CDR3: CASSLGRRTGNNEQFF. The CDR3 DNA reads as TGTGCCAGCAGCTTGGGTCGGAGGACAGGGAACAATGAGCAGTTCTTC.

This chain uses TRBV7-2 with TRBJ1-5; D unclear. Trimming pared 1 base from V and 6 bases from J, leaving 10 bases between. This CDR3 has 14 residues. Germline lookup yields CDR1 SGHTA and CDR2 FQGNSA. The CDR3, as DNA: TGTGCCAGCAGCTTAGACGGCCCAGGTCAGCCCCAGCATTTT. It codes for CASSLDGPGQPQHF.

This chain links TRBV12-3 or TRBV12-4 with TRBJ1-2, with D possibly matching TRBD1 (6 bases). The CDR3 extends over 12 amino acids. Trimming stripped 10 bases from V and 7 bases from J, with 16 bases between. Written as DNA, the CDR3 is TGTGCCACCAAACAGGGCACGCGTGGCTACACCTTC. Its translation is CATKQGTRGYTF.

The J gene is TRBJ1-1, the V gene TRBV15; 7 bases fit TRBD1. The CDR3 covers 13 residues. Germline assignment: CDR1 LNHNV and CDR2 YYDKDF (reference sequence). The junction had 6 bases not matched to a gene; V was cut back by 5 bases and J by 6 bases. The CDR3 DNA reads TGTGCCACCAGCCCTCGGGACAGCCCTGAAGCTTTCTTT. Its translation is CATSPRDSPEAFF.

This clone was counted at least ten times. The V gene is TRBV4-1, the J gene TRBJ2-7, with TRBD2 matching over 11 bases. The germline V gene encodes CDR1 MGHRA and CDR2 YSYEKL. V was pared by 5 bases and J by 4 bases, with 4 bases of the junction left unmatched. This CDR3 comprises 14 residues. This CDR3 is CASSWGTSGYEQYF. CDR3 bases: TGCGCCAGCAGCTGGGGGACTAGCGGTTACGAGCAGTACTTC.